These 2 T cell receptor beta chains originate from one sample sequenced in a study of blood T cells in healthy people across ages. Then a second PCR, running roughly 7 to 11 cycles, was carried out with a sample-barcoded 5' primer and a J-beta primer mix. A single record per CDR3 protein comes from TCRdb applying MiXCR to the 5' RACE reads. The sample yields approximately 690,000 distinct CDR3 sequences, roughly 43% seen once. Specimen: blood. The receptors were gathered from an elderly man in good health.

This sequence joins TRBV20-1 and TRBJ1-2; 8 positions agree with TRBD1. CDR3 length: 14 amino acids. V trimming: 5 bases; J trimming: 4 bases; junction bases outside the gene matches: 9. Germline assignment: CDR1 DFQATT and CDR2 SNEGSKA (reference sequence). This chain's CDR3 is CSAARQGPTYGYTF. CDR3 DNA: TGCAGTGCTGCTCGACAGGGGCCGACCTATGGCTACACCTTC.

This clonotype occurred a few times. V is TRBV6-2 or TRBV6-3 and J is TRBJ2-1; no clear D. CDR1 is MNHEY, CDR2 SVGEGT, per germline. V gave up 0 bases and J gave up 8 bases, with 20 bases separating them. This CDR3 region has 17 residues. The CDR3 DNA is TGTGCCAGCAGTTACTCTTCTAGTGTAGGGTTAGTAGATGAGCAGTTCTTC. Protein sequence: CASSYSSSVGLVDEQFF.